The present entry profiles one T cell receptor (beta chain) with its context. TCRdb's table, derived via immunoSEQ multiplex PCR, lists solely in-frame clones and lacks some. The sample lists about 290,000 clones, approximately 86% occurring once. These data come from a study of blood T cell repertoires in COVID-19. Study-wide context: T cells, B-cell-depleted T cells, or PBMCs supplied cDNA or gDNA.

The CDR3 has 14 residues. V dropped 6 bases and J dropped 6; count of bases not matched to a gene: 8. Looked up from germline, CDR1 is MDHEN and CDR2 is SYDVKM. The TCR comes from a woman in her forties or fifties with active or convalescent COVID-19. The V gene is TRBV28, the J gene TRBJ1-5; 7 nucleotides agree with TRBD1. Sequences were obtained from peripheral blood. The CDR3 reads CASSMTGMGQPQHF. The CDR3 nucleotides are TGTGCCAGCAGCATGACAGGGATGGGTCAGCCCCAGCATTTT.